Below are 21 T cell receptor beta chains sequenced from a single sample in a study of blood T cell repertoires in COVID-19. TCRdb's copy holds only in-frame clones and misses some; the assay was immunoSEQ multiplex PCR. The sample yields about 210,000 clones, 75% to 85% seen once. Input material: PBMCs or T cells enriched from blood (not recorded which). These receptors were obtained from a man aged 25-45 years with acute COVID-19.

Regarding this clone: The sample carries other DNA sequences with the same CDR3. In DNA, the CDR3 is TGTGCCAGCAGCTTAGCCAGTTATGGCTACACCTTC. Translation: CASSLASYGYTF. The rearrangement joins TRBV7-9 to TRBJ1-2; no clear D gene. With 0 bases removed from V and 5 bases from J, the gap between germline ends came to 4 bases. Germline V gene data show CDR1 as SEHNR and CDR2 as FQNEAQ (reference sequence). CDR3 length: 12 amino acids.

The CDR3 DNA follows: TGTGCCAGTAGTCGACAGGGGGTTTATAGCAATCAGCCCCAGCATTTT. Residues: CASSRQGVYSNQPQHF. The genes are TRBV19 and TRBJ1-5; TRBD1 agrees at 9 bases. After removal of 5 bases from V and 0 bases from J, the junction contained 5 bases not matched to a gene. CDR3 length: 16 amino acids. Germline V CDR1 and CDR2: LNHDA, SQIVND (reference sequence).

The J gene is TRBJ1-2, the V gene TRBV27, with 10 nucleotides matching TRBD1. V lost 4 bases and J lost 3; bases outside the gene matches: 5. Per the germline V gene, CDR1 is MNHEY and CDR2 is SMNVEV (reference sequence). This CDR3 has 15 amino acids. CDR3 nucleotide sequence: TGTGCCAGCAGTTCCGGGACAGGGGACGACTATGGCTACACCTTC. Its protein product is CASSSGTGDDYGYTF.

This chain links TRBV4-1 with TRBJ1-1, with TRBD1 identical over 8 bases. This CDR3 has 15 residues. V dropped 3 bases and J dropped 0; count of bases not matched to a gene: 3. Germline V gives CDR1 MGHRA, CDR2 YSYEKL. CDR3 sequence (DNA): TGCGCCAGCAGCCAGCGGGACAGGATGAACACTGAAGCTTTCTTT. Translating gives CASSQRDRMNTEAFF.

Here the CDR3 DNA reads TGTGCCAGCTCACCCGGACAGAGGAACACTGAAGCTTTCTTT. Amino acid sequence: CASSPGQRNTEAFF. The chain is built from TRBV18 and TRBJ1-1; a possible D gene is TRBD1 (6 bases). The CDR3 covers 14 residues. Germline V lookup: CDR1 KGHSH, CDR2 LQKENI. With 3 bases removed from V and 1 base from J, the gap between germline ends came to 9 bases.

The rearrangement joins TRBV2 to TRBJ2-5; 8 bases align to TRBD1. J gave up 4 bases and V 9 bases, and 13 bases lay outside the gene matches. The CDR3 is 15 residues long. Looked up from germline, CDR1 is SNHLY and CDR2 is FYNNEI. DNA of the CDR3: TGTGCCAGTGGGGAGACAGGGGCTGCGCGAGAGACCCAGTACTTC. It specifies CASGETGAARETQYF. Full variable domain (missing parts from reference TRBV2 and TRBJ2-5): EPEVTQTPSHQVTQMGQEVILRCVPISNHLYFYWYRQILGQKVEFLVSFYNNEISEKSEIFDDQFSVERPDGSNFTLKIRSTKLEDSAMYFCASGETGAARETQYFGPGTRLLVL.

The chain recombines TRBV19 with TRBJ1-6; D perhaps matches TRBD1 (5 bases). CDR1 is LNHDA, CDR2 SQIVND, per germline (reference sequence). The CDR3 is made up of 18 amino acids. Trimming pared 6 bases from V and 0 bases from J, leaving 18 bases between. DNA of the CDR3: TGTGCCAGTAGCGGTTATACAGGAATGAGCTCCTATAATTCACCCCTCCACTTT. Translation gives CASSGYTGMSSYNSPLHF.

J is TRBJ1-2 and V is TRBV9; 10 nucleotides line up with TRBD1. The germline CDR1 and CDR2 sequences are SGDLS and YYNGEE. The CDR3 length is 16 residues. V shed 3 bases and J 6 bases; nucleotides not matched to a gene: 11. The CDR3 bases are TGTGCCAGCAGCGCCCGACAGGGGGCGCGCCTCGATGGCTACACCTTC. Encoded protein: CASSARQGARLDGYTF. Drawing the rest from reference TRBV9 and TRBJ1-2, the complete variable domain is DSGVTQTPKHLITATGQRVTLRCSPRSGDLSVYWYQQSLDQGLQFLIQYYNGEERAKGNILERFSAQQFPDLHSELNLSSLELGDSALYFCASSARQGARLDGYTFGSGTRLTVV.

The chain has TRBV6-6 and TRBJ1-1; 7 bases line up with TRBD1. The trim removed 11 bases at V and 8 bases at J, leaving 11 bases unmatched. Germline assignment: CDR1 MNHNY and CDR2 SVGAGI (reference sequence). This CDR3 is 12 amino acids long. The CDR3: CAHGGRDSEAFF. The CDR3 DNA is TGTGCCCACGGGGGCCGGGACAGCGAAGCTTTCTTT.

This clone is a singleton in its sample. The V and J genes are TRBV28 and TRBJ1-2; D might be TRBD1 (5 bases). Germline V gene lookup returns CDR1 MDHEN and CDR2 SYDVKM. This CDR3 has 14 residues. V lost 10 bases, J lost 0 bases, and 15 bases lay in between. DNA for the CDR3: TGTGCCACCCTGGCGAACAGGCCTAACTATGGCTACACCTTC. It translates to CATLANRPNYGYTF.

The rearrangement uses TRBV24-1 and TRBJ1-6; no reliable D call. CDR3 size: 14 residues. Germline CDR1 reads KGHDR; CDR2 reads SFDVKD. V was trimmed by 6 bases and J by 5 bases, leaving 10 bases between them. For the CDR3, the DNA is TGTGCCACCAGTTCGGGAGGGCATAATTCACCCCTCCACTTT. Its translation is CATSSGGHNSPLHF.

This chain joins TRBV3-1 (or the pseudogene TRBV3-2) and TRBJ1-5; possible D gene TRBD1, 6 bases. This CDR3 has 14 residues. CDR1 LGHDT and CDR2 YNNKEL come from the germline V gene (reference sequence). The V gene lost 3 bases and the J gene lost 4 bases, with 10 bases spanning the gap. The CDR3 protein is CASSHAGVNQPQHF. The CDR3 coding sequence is TGTGCCAGCAGCCACGCAGGGGTAAATCAGCCCCAGCATTTT.

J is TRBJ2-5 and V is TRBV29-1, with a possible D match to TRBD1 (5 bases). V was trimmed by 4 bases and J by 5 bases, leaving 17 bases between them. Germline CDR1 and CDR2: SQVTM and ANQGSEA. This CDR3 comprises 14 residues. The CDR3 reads CSVAGLSPSETQYF. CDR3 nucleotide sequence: TGCAGCGTTGCAGGGCTTAGCCCCTCGGAGACCCAGTACTTC.

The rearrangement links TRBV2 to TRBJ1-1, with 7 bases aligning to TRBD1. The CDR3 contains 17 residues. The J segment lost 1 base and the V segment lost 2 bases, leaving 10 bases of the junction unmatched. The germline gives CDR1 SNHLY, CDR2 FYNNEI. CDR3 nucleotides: TGTGCCAGCAGTGAATTAGGAGAACGACAGGGGAACACTGAAGCTTTCTTT. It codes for CASSELGERQGNTEAFF.

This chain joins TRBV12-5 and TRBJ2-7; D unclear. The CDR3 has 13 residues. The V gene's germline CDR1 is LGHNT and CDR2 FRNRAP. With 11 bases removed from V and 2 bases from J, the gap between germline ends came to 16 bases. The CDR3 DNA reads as TGTGCTCCTTCCAGGCGTAAGACCTACGAGCAGTACTTC. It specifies CAPSRRKTYEQYF.

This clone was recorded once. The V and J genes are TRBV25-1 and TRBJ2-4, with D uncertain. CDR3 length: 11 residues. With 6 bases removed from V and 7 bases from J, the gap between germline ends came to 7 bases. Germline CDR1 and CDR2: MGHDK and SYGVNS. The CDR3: CASRDKNIQYF. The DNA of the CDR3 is TGTGCCAGCAGAGACAAGAACATTCAGTACTTC.

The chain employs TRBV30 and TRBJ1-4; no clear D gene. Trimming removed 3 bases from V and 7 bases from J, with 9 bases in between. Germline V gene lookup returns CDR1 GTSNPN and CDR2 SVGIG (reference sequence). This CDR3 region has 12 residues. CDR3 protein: CAWSPRVEKLFF. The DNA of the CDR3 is TGTGCCTGGAGCCCGCGGGTTGAAAAACTGTTTTTT.

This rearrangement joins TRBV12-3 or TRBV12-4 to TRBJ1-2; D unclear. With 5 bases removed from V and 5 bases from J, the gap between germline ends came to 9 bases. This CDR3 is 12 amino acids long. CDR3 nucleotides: TGTGCCAGCAGTCCGGGATTGTATGGCTACACCTTC. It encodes CASSPGLYGYTF.

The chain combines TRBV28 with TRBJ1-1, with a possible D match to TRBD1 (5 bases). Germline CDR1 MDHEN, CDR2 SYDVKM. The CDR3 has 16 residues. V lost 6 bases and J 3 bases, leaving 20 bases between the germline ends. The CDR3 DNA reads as TGTGCCAGCAGCCGGGCCCTAGGGGCGATTGACACTGAAGCTTTCTTT. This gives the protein CASSRALGAIDTEAFF.

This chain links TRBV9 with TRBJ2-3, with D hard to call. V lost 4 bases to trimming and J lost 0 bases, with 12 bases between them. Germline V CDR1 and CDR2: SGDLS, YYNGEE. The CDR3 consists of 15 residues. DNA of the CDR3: TGTGCCAGCAGCTTTAGTAGAGCTAGCACAGATACGCAGTATTTT. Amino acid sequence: CASSFSRASTDTQYF.

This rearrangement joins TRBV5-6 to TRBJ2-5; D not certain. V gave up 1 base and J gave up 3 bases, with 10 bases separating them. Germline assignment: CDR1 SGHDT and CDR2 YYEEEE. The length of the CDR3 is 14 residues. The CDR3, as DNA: TGTGCCAGCAGCTTGATATCAACGGAAGAGACCCAGTACTTC. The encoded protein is CASSLISTEETQYF.